These T cell receptor beta chains were read from a single sample in a study of T cells in Graves' hyperthyroidism and ophthalmopathy. From the multiplex PCR reads, TCRdb called clonotypes with MiXCR, one entry per CDR3 protein. The sample has some 770,000 distinct CDR3 sequences, about 17% seen once; the top ten hold approximately 8.4%. Input material: blood. The receptors come from a man between 18 and 29 years old with Graves' hyperthyroidism. Both conserved end residues are part of each CDR3. D genes are given only for firm matches. Some rows mark clone size as missing; the rest say once, few, many or name a class of expanded clone.

TRBJ2-1,TRBV7-9,TRBD1,-,CASSLIGQGPSEQFF,TGTGCCAGCAGCTTGATAGGACAGGGTCCCAGCGAGCAGTTCTTC
TRBJ2-1,TRBV20-1,TRBD2,-,CSATSGREGRNEQFF,TGCAGCGCGACCAGTGGGCGGGAGGGCCGTAATGAGCAGTTCTTC
TRBJ2-2,TRBV30,-,few,CAWSTGLPNTGELFF,TGTGCCTGGAGTACCGGGCTGCCGAACACCGGGGAGCTGTTTTTT
TRBJ2-1,TRBV20-1,-,many,CSARTPGVDEQFF,TGCAGTGCTAGAACCCCGGGAGTCGATGAGCAGTTCTTC
TRBJ2-1,TRBV24-1,TRBD2,few,CATSMTSGGPDSSYNEQFF,TGTGCCACCTCAATGACTAGCGGGGGGCCGGATAGCTCCTACAATGAGCAGTTCTTC
TRBJ2-1,TRBV28,TRBD2,-,CASSSPAAGNYNEQFF,TGTGCCAGCAGTTCCCCAGCAGCGGGAAACTACAATGAGCAGTTCTTC
TRBJ2-3,TRBV28,-,many,CASSLPRSTDTQYF,TGTGCCAGCAGTTTGCCGCGGAGCACAGATACGCAGTATTTT
TRBJ2-1,TRBV20-1,TRBD2,-,CSAREGTRYNEQFF,TGCAGTGCTAGGGAGGGGACTAGGTACAATGAGCAGTTCTTC
TRBJ2-2,TRBV5-1,-,few,CASSSAPSRGTGELFF,TGCGCCAGCAGCTCAGCCCCGTCACGGGGAACCGGGGAGCTGTTTTTT
TRBJ1-5,TRBV28,TRBD1,many,CASGEWTGVNQPQHF,TGTGCCAGCGGGGAATGGACAGGAGTAAATCAGCCCCAGCATTTT
TRBJ2-7,TRBV20-1,TRBD2,few,CSGSTSGRYEQYF,TGCAGTGGTTCGACTAGCGGTCGGTACGAGCAGTACTTC
TRBJ1-2,TRBV12-5,-,-,CASGTTGYGYTF,TGTGCTAGTGGGACGACGGGCTATGGCTACACCTTC
TRBJ1-5,TRBV28,-,many,CASSLLGDPDSNQPQHF,TGTGCCAGCAGTTTATTAGGAGACCCAGATAGCAATCAGCCCCAGCATTTT
TRBJ2-2,TRBV24-1,-,-,CATSDVQGGGNTGELFF,TGTGCCACCAGTGATGTTCAGGGGGGGGGTAACACCGGGGAGCTGTTTTTT
TRBJ1-4,TRBV6-1,TRBD1,many,CASTYRGSVEKLFF,TGTGCCAGTACCTACAGGGGAAGTGTTGAAAAACTGTTTTTT
TRBJ2-6,TRBV12-3/TRBV12-4,-,few,CASSLAILGANVLIF,TGTGCCAGCAGTTTGGCCATCCTCGGGGCCAACGTCCTGATTTTC
TRBJ1-2,TRBV5-1,-,few,CASSFGVEMGYTF,TGCGCCAGCAGCTTTGGGGTAGAGATGGGCTACACCTTC
TRBJ1-2,TRBV2,-,many,CASSEGAGRIYGYTF,TGTGCCAGCAGTGAAGGGGCCGGCAGGATCTATGGCTACACCTTC
TRBJ2-4,TRBV7-9,-,many,CAVGGLAKNIQYF,TGTGCCGTCGGAGGGCTAGCCAAAAACATTCAGTACTTC
TRBJ1-3,TRBV14,-,-,CASSLGVYSGNTIYF,TGTGCCAGCAGCCTCGGAGTGTATTCGGGAAACACCATATATTTT
TRBJ1-5,TRBV7-2,-,-,CANSPRRGNQPQHF,TGTGCCAACAGCCCACGGAGGGGCAATCAGCCCCAGCATTTT
TRBJ2-7,TRBV3-1,TRBD1,many,CASSHLDRDGYEQYF,TGTGCCAGCAGCCACCTCGACAGGGACGGGTACGAGCAGTACTTC
TRBJ2-1,TRBV3-1,-,few,CASSQGWSGAGMHEQFF,TGTGCCAGCAGCCAAGGCTGGTCCGGGGCAGGGATGCATGAGCAGTTCTTC
TRBJ1-2,TRBV30,-,many,CAWSVRFRVGYTF,TGTGCCTGGAGTGTACGTTTTCGAGTTGGCTACACCTTC
TRBJ1-6,TRBV7-2,-,many,CASSFPGYNSPLHF,TGTGCCAGCAGCTTCCCAGGGTATAATTCACCCCTCCACTTT
TRBJ2-2,TRBV19,-,-,CASSISPSPYTGELFF,TGTGCCAGTAGTATAAGCCCCAGTCCCTACACCGGGGAGCTGTTTTTT
TRBJ2-7,TRBV5-1,-,-,CASSRDFSRDEQYF,TGCGCCAGCAGTCGGGACTTTTCTCGGGACGAGCAGTACTTC
TRBJ2-4,TRBV20-1,TRBD2,few,CSARDWGLADKNIQYF,TGCAGTGCTAGAGATTGGGGACTAGCGGACAAAAACATTCAGTACTTC
TRBJ2-1,TRBV19,TRBD1,-,CASKSYHSGTGPVNEQFF,TGTGCCAGCAAATCCTACCATTCCGGGACAGGACCCGTCAATGAGCAGTTCTTC
TRBJ2-1,TRBV18,TRBD2,many,CASSPGTSGVPGYEQFF,TGTGCCAGCTCACCTGGGACTAGCGGGGTCCCCGGGTATGAGCAGTTCTTC
TRBJ2-7,TRBV20-1,-,-,CSYPVGYYEQYF,TGCAGTTACCCTGTTGGATACTACGAGCAGTACTTC
TRBJ1-5,TRBV11-2,TRBD1,few,CASSPGQGLPQHF,TGTGCCAGCAGCCCGGGACAGGGGCTGCCCCAGCATTTT
TRBJ2-1,TRBV12-5,TRBD2,few,CASGPKDGRAFDEQFF,TGTGCTAGTGGTCCCAAGGACGGGAGGGCCTTCGATGAGCAGTTCTTC
TRBJ1-5,TRBV6-2/TRBV6-3,-,few,CASSTRRAGSNQPQHF,TGTGCCAGCAGTACCAGACGGGCGGGAAGCAATCAGCCCCAGCATTTT
TRBJ2-3,TRBV6-1,TRBD2,many,CASSLGGSGGLTDTQYF,TGTGCCAGCAGCCTAGGGGGTAGCGGGGGCCTCACAGATACGCAGTATTTT
TRBJ1-2,TRBV12-3/TRBV12-4,-,many,CASSRSGSYGYTF,TGTGCCAGCAGTCGTTCAGGGTCCTATGGCTACACCTTC
TRBJ2-1,TRBV20-1,TRBD2,many,CSAGPGLGNNEQFF,TGCAGTGCGGGGCCGGGACTAGGTAACAATGAGCAGTTCTTC
TRBJ2-7,TRBV29-1,-,-,CSVETGQHLYEQYF,TGCAGCGTTGAAACAGGCCAACATCTCTACGAGCAGTACTTC
TRBJ1-2,TRBV19,-,few,CASSARPVYGYTF,TGTGCCAGTAGTGCTCGGCCGGTCTATGGCTACACCTTC
TRBJ2-2,TRBV28,-,few,CASRPPGRDTGELFF,TGTGCCAGCAGACCACCCGGGCGTGACACCGGGGAGCTGTTTTTT
TRBJ2-7,TRBV12-3/TRBV12-4,-,many,CASSHPPTVRGYEQYF,TGTGCCAGCAGTCACCCTCCGACGGTGCGTGGCTACGAGCAGTACTTC